A selection of T cell receptor beta chains follows, all from one sample in a study of blood T cell repertoires in COVID-19. The repertoire was sequenced with immunoSEQ multiplex PCR; TCRdb's copy has only in-frame clones and lacks some. The sample lists about 350,000 clones; roughly 90% were seen once. Sequencing used PBMCs or T cells enriched from blood (not recorded which). All receptors come from a woman in her thirties who had been exposed to COVID-19. CDR3s include the opening cysteine and the closing phenylalanine or tryptophan. A D gene is named only where the DNA matches it firmly. Size tells how often a clone was seen (once, few, many) or the class of an expanded clone, and some rows leave it out.

>-|-|TRBV3-1/TRBV3-2|TRBJ2-7
CASSQRGAYEQYF
TGTGCCAGCAGCCAACGGGGGGCATACGAGCAGTACTTC
>few|TRBD1|TRBV6-4|TRBJ2-3
CASSEALGQGADTQYF
TGTGCCAGCAGTGAGGCTTTGGGACAGGGGGCAGATACGCAGTATTTT
>-|TRBD1|TRBV7-7|TRBJ2-7
CASSPHTGGPYEQYF
TGTGCCAGCAGCCCTCATACAGGGGGGCCCTACGAGCAGTACTTC
>-|TRBD1|TRBV19|TRBJ2-7
CASSNRGNYEQYF
TGTGCCAGTAGTAACAGGGGGAACTACGAGCAGTACTTC
>-|TRBD1|TRBV7-4|TRBJ1-5
CASSLGQGIGQPQHF
TGTGCCAGCAGCTTAGGACAGGGGATCGGCCAGCCCCAGCATTTT
>-|-|TRBV5-6|TRBJ1-2
CASSLGLGGNYGYTF
TGTGCCAGCAGCTTGGGCCTGGGAGGAAACTATGGCTACACCTTC
>-|-|TRBV5-6|TRBJ1-1
CASTRTPNTEAFF
TGTGCCAGCACCCGGACACCGAACACTGAAGCTTTCTTT
>-|-|TRBV28|TRBJ2-1
CASRTPRGEQFF
TGTGCCAGCAGAACCCCTAGAGGTGAGCAGTTCTTC
>-|TRBD2|TRBV29-1|TRBJ2-5
CSAMLAGVGETQYF
TGCAGCGCCATGCTAGCGGGAGTTGGAGAGACCCAGTACTTC
>-|-|TRBV7-6|TRBJ2-7
CASSFGGQKPSYEQYF
TGTGCCAGCAGCTTTGGCGGACAGAAACCCTCCTACGAGCAGTACTTC
>once|-|TRBV5-6|TRBJ2-3
CASSLIQGGTDTQYF
TGTGCCAGCAGCTTAATTCAGGGTGGCACAGATACGCAGTATTTT
>-|TRBD1|TRBV27|TRBJ1-2
CASSSIWDREAMGYTF
TGTGCCAGCAGTTCCATCTGGGACAGGGAAGCTATGGGCTACACCTTC
>-|-|TRBV24-1|TRBJ2-2
CATSETGGLNTGELFF
TGTGCCACCAGTGAGACGGGGGGCTTGAACACCGGGGAGCTGTTTTTT
>once|-|TRBV6-2/TRBV6-3|TRBJ2-1
CASSYGLYTNEQFF
TGTGCCAGCAGTTATGGGCTGTACACCAATGAGCAGTTCTTC
>-|TRBD2|TRBV7-9|TRBJ2-2
CASSPLAGSNTGELFF
TGTGCCAGCAGCCCCCTAGCGGGATCAAACACCGGGGAGCTGTTTTTT
>-|-|TRBV5-1|TRBJ1-4
CASSLDRVNEKLFF
TGCGCCAGCAGCTTGGACAGGGTTAATGAAAAACTGTTTTTT
>-|TRBD2|TRBV25-1|TRBJ2-1
CASSEFLGTSGINEQFF
TGTGCCAGCAGTGAATTCCTAGGGACTAGCGGGATCAATGAGCAGTTCTTC
>-|-|TRBV5-1|TRBJ1-1
CASSLVGGLSASTEAFF
TGCGCCAGCAGCTTGGTAGGGGGATTGTCAGCCTCCACTGAAGCTTTCTTT
>-|-|TRBV30|TRBJ1-2
CAWSAGLWVYGYTF
TGTGCCTGGAGCGCAGGGTTGTGGGTTTATGGCTACACCTTC
>-|-|TRBV27|TRBJ1-4
CASSQTGMPYEKLFF
TGTGCCAGCAGTCAAACCGGGATGCCTTATGAAAAACTGTTTTTT
>-|TRBD1|TRBV7-9|TRBJ2-7
CASSPGQVLYEQYF
TGTGCCAGCAGCCCGGGACAGGTCCTTTACGAGCAGTACTTC
>-|-|TRBV7-2|TRBJ1-5
CASSFQGRGNQPQHF
TGTGCCAGCAGCTTTCAGGGTCGGGGCAATCAGCCCCAGCATTTT
>few|-|TRBV11-3|TRBJ2-7
CASSLASSSYEQYF
TGTGCCAGCAGCTTAGCTTCCAGCTCCTACGAGCAGTACTTC
>-|TRBD2|TRBV7-9|TRBJ2-2
CASSLGLAGRTGELFF
TGTGCCAGCAGCTTAGGACTAGCGGGTCGTACCGGGGAGCTGTTTTTT
>-|TRBD2|TRBV11-2|TRBJ2-7
CASSLRVTSDNEQYF
TGTGCCAGCAGCTTAAGGGTGACTAGCGACAACGAGCAGTACTTC
>-|-|TRBV5-1|TRBJ1-5
CASSLAEGRGPQHF
TGCGCCAGCAGCTTGGCCGAGGGTCGAGGGCCCCAGCATTTT
>-|TRBD2|TRBV27|TRBJ2-5
CASRKGGPQETQYF
TGTGCCAGCAGGAAGGGAGGGCCACAAGAGACCCAGTACTTC
>once|TRBD2|TRBV6-5|TRBJ2-3
CASKRENVDTQYF
TGTGCCAGCAAGCGGGAGAATGTAGATACGCAGTATTTT
>-|TRBD2|TRBV3-1/TRBV3-2|TRBJ2-7
CASSQGDSGISYEQYF
TGTGCCAGCAGCCAAGGTGACAGCGGGATCTCCTACGAGCAGTACTTC
>-|-|TRBV11-3|TRBJ2-7
CASSSYQEGHDSPYEQYF
TGTGCCAGCAGCTCATACCAGGAGGGCCACGATTCCCCCTACGAGCAGTACTTC
>-|-|TRBV27|TRBJ2-5
CASSLSPLSAGTQYF
TGTGCCAGCAGTTTATCCCCCCTCAGCGCGGGGACCCAGTACTTC
>-|TRBD1|TRBV5-5|TRBJ1-4
CASSRGQLNEKLFF
TGTGCCAGCAGCAGGGGACAGCTAAATGAAAAACTGTTTTTT
>-|-|TRBV9|TRBJ1-3
CASSVLGGGPGNTIYF
TGTGCCAGCAGCGTACTAGGGGGTGGGCCTGGAAACACCATATATTTT
>-|-|TRBV5-4|TRBJ2-7
CASSLDGARTAYEQYF
TGTGCCAGCAGCCTGGATGGGGCTCGAACCGCCTACGAGCAGTACTTC
>-|-|TRBV7-9|TRBJ2-5
CASSTPSNGPPETQYF
TGTGCCAGCAGCACCCCCTCGAATGGGCCTCCGGAGACCCAGTACTTC
>-|-|TRBV7-2|TRBJ2-1
CASSLRGASYNEQFF
TGTGCCAGCAGCTTACGGGGGGCTTCCTACAATGAGCAGTTCTTC
>-|TRBD2|TRBV5-1|TRBJ2-7
CASSLQGTSGTYEQYF
TGCGCCAGCAGCTTGCAGGGGACTAGCGGGACATACGAGCAGTACTTC
>-|-|TRBV7-9|TRBJ2-5
CASSHPGMGETQYF
TGTGCCAGCAGCCATCCCGGGATGGGGGAGACCCAGTACTTC
>-|TRBD1|TRBV28|TRBJ1-5
CASSRRAGGLYQPQHF
TGTGCCAGCAGCCGTCGGGCAGGGGGATTATATCAGCCCCAGCATTTT
>-|TRBD2|TRBV6-5|TRBJ2-7
CASTPPSGSTYEQYF
TGTGCCAGCACTCCACCTAGCGGGAGTACTTACGAGCAGTACTTC
>-|-|TRBV19|TRBJ1-2
CATKPDRWSARGYTF
TGTGCCACGAAACCGGACAGATGGAGTGCTCGTGGCTACACCTTC
>once|TRBD1|TRBV29-1|TRBJ1-4
CSVTRQGRSEKLFF
TGCAGCGTAACGAGACAGGGGCGGAGTGAAAAACTGTTTTTT
>-|-|TRBV30|TRBJ1-1
CAWGDFNTEAFF
TGTGCCTGGGGGGACTTCAACACTGAAGCTTTCTTT
>-|-|TRBV3-1/TRBV3-2|TRBJ1-2
CASSQEGSYGYTF
TGTGCCAGCAGCCAAGAGGGCAGCTATGGCTACACCTTC
>-|-|TRBV3-1/TRBV3-2|TRBJ2-7
CASSQDRGNFLSSYEQYF
TGTGCCAGCAGCCAAGATAGAGGGAACTTTTTAAGCTCCTACGAGCAGTACTTC
>-|-|TRBV12-3/TRBV12-4|TRBJ1-6
CASWNGASPLHF
TGTGCCTCCTGGAATGGGGCCTCACCCCTCCACTTT
>-|-|TRBV7-9|TRBJ1-1
CASSLDLWGEGDTEAFF
TGTGCCAGCAGCTTAGACCTTTGGGGGGAGGGTGACACTGAAGCTTTCTTT
>once|-|TRBV29-1|TRBJ1-2
CSAPTTVNYGYTF
TGCAGCGCCCCGACCACAGTTAACTATGGCTACACCTTC
>once|-|TRBV3-1/TRBV3-2|TRBJ1-4
CASSQDTGSNEKLFF
TGTGCCAGCAGCCAAGATACAGGGAGTAATGAAAAACTGTTTTTT
>-|-|TRBV6-1|TRBJ2-5
CASSEGALLQETQYF
TGTGCCAGCAGTGAAGGGGCGCTATTACAAGAGACCCAGTACTTC
>-|-|TRBV5-1|TRBJ1-1
CASSSQALTPEAFF
TGCGCCAGCAGCTCTCAGGCCCTGACCCCTGAAGCTTTCTTT
>-|TRBD2|TRBV10-3|TRBJ2-7
CAISDPAGGLPYEQYF
TGTGCCATCAGTGATCCCGCGGGAGGGTTGCCCTACGAGCAGTACTTC
>-|-|TRBV5-1|TRBJ1-1
CASSSGKTGMNTEAFF
TGCGCCAGCAGCTCAGGAAAGACAGGCATGAACACTGAAGCTTTCTTT
>-|TRBD2|TRBV12-5|TRBJ2-1
CASGLVSKTSGSNEQFF
TGTGCTAGTGGTTTGGTATCTAAGACTAGCGGGAGTAATGAGCAGTTCTTC
>-|TRBD2|TRBV4-2|TRBJ2-2
CASSLTSGSSGELFF
TGTGCCAGCAGCCTGACTAGCGGGAGTTCTGGGGAGCTGTTTTTT
>-|TRBD1|TRBV27|TRBJ1-6
CASSLDYRGSPLHF
TGTGCCAGCAGTTTAGATTACAGGGGCTCACCCCTCCACTTT
>-|-|TRBV20-1|TRBJ2-5
CSASQQGETQYF
TGCAGTGCTAGTCAACAGGGAGAGACCCAGTACTTC
>-|TRBD1|TRBV28|TRBJ1-4
CASSTRTGYDEKLFF
TGTGCCAGCAGTACTCGGACAGGGTATGATGAAAAACTGTTTTTT
>-|-|TRBV19|TRBJ2-7
CASSPSERVDSYEQYF
TGTGCCAGTAGTCCCTCTGAGCGGGTAGACTCCTACGAGCAGTACTTC
>-|-|TRBV3-1/TRBV3-2|TRBJ1-5
CASSIQGSNQPQHF
TGTGCCAGCAGTATACAGGGAAGCAATCAGCCCCAGCATTTT